The next 20 T cell receptor beta chains were all read from a single sample in a study of human T cells and chemical hapten exposure. Specified time point: patch test 3, about 24 weeks after DPC sensitization. Treatment: therapeutic diphenylcyclopropenone sensitization with weekly scalp DPC. TCRdb re-derived calls from the RACE reads in MiXCR, one entry per CDR3 protein. This table has tens of thousands of distinct CDR3 sequences, 10% to 15% appearing once. The specimen was whole blood, collected in connection with sensitization to the hapten diphenylcyclopropenone (DPC). These receptors were taken from a woman between 50 and 59 years old with alopecia areata. Some clones in this sample may be carry-over from other donors' samples.

A few counts support this clonotype. CDR3 bases: TGTGCCAGTAGTTCGCCCTTCCCCCTCGACAATGAGCAGTTCTTC. It specifies CASSSPFPLDNEQFF. V is TRBV19 and J is TRBJ2-1; no clear D. Trimming left V 5 bases short and J 5 bases short, with 16 bases between. The CDR3 loop spans 15 amino acids. Germline CDR1 reads LNHDA; CDR2 reads SQIVND (reference sequence).

The sample holds a few counts of this clonotype. J is TRBJ1-2 and V is TRBV12-3 or TRBV12-4; 8 bases align to TRBD1. The V gene end was trimmed by 6 bases and the J gene end by 8 bases; junction bases not matched to a gene: 11. This CDR3 spans 14 amino acids. In DNA form, the CDR3 reads TGTGCCAGCAGCCCTGGACAGGGAAGGGGCGGCTACACCTTC. Translated, it gives CASSPGQGRGGYTF.

The chain recombines TRBV29-1 with TRBJ1-5; D is unresolved. From germline, CDR1 is SQVTM and CDR2 ANQGSEA. The CDR3 covers 13 residues. V lost 0 bases and J 5 bases, leaving 8 bases between the germline ends. The CDR3 DNA follows: TGCAGCGTTGAAGAGGGGAGGGATCAGCCCCAGCATTTT. Protein product: CSVEEGRDQPQHF.

CDR3 sequence reads: CASSLEPYNEQFF. The CDR3 DNA sequence: TGCGCCAGCAGCTTGGAGCCCTACAATGAGCAGTTCTTC. The gene calls are TRBV5-1 and TRBJ2-1; D not certain. The CDR3 covers 13 residues. Trimming removed 0 bases from V and 2 bases from J, with 3 bases in between. Germline CDR1 and CDR2: SGHRS and YFSETQ.

This chain links TRBV12-3 or TRBV12-4 with TRBJ2-3; D unresolved. Trimming stripped 6 bases from V and 2 bases from J, with 9 bases between. There are 13 residues in the CDR3. This chain's CDR3 is CASRKSYTDTQYF. CDR3 DNA sequence: TGTGCCAGCAGAAAAAGCTACACAGATACGCAGTATTTT.

The sample holds many counts of this clonotype. The chain links TRBV21-1 to TRBJ2-3; no DNA check was done on the table's D call, TRBD2. TRBV21-1 is noted as a pseudogene. The CDR3 runs to 16 residues. The DNA for the CDR3 is TGTGCCAGCAGCAAAGGTGTTAGCGGGAGCTCAGATACGCAGTATTTT. Amino acid sequence: CASSKGVSGSSDTQYF.

The V gene is TRBV6-6, the J gene TRBJ2-7; unclear D gene. Trimming removed 6 bases at V and 1 base at J, with 10 bases between. The CDR3 covers 13 residues. Germline V lookup: CDR1 MNHNY, CDR2 SVGAGI (reference sequence). CDR3 sequence (DNA): TGTGCCAGCAGCAAGGAGTGGTCCTACGAGCAGTACTTC. Translating gives CASSKEWSYEQYF.

The chain has TRBV5-4 and TRBJ2-3; TRBD2 matches at 11 bases. The CDR3 extends over 15 amino acids. CDR1 SGHNT and CDR2 YYREEE come from the germline V gene (reference sequence). J was trimmed by 2 bases and V by 5 bases; bases with no gene match: 4. CDR3 loop: CASSLAGGATDTQYF. CDR3 nucleotides: TGTGCCAGCAGTTTAGCGGGAGGGGCCACAGATACGCAGTATTTT.

This clonotype was counted at least ten times. The gene calls are TRBV29-1 and TRBJ2-1; 10 bases line up with TRBD2. The length of the CDR3 is 14 residues. Germline V gene data show CDR1 as SQVTM and CDR2 as ANQGSEA. The junction had 5 bases not matched to a gene; V was cut back by 8 bases and J by 1 base. The CDR3 reads CSNQREGSYNEQFF. As DNA, the CDR3 is TGCAGCAATCAGCGGGAGGGGTCCTACAATGAGCAGTTCTTC.

V is TRBV6-6 and J is TRBJ1-4, with 9 bases lining up with TRBD1. The CDR3 contains 16 residues. Trimming cost V 4 bases and J 5 bases; bases outside gene matches: 8. Germline-derived CDR1 and CDR2 are MNHNY and SVGAGI (reference sequence). CDR3 in amino acids: CASSFTGTGLNEKLFF. CDR3 DNA: TGTGCCAGCAGTTTCACCGGGACAGGGCTAAATGAAAAACTGTTTTTT.

J is TRBJ2-7 and V is TRBV9, with D maybe TRBD2 (6 bases). The CDR3 consists of 20 residues. The V end lost 0 bases, the J end lost 2 bases, and 27 bases lay between the germline ends. The germline gives CDR1 SGDLS, CDR2 YYNGEE. The CDR3 region is CASSVGDSAKAASRTYEQYF. CDR3 sequence (DNA): TGTGCCAGCAGCGTAGGGGACTCGGCCAAGGCGGCTAGCAGGACCTACGAGCAGTACTTC.

The V gene is TRBV20-1, the J gene TRBJ2-7, with D tentatively TRBD2 (5 bases). V lost 2 bases, J lost 3 bases, and 23 bases lay in between. Germline CDR1 DFQATT, CDR2 SNEGSKA (reference sequence). This CDR3 region has 17 residues. Here the CDR3 reads CSARSGIGFGEDYEQYF. The CDR3, as DNA: TGCAGTGCTAGAAGCGGTATAGGATTTGGCGAAGACTACGAGCAGTACTTC.

This clonotype was counted a few times. J is TRBJ2-1 and V is TRBV3-1; D might be TRBD1 or TRBD2, each matching 5 bases. CDR1 is LGHDT and CDR2 is YNNKEL in the germline V gene (reference sequence). The CDR3 totals 14 residues. V was clipped by 3 bases and J by 6 bases, with 12 bases between them. This CDR3 reads CASSHRDASNEQFF. The CDR3 DNA is TGTGCCAGCAGCCACCGGGACGCCAGCAATGAGCAGTTCTTC.

This clonotype came up many times. The chain has TRBV10-3 and TRBJ1-1, with 7 bases lining up with TRBD1. CDR3 size: 15 residues. J was trimmed by 0 bases and V by 7 bases; bases with no gene match: 8. Germline assignment: CDR1 ENHRY and CDR2 SYGVKD. CDR3 coding DNA: TGTGCCATCACCCCGACAGGGAGACTGAACACTGAAGCTTTCTTT. Amino acid sequence: CAITPTGRLNTEAFF.

There are many counts of this clonotype. This rearrangement joins TRBV11-2 to TRBJ2-5, with TRBD2 matching over 15 bases. CDR3 size: 17 residues. The germline V gene encodes CDR1 SGHAT and CDR2 FQNNGV. V lost 1 base to trimming and J lost 5 bases; unmatched junction nucleotides: 5. Here the CDR3 DNA reads TGTGCCAGCAGCTTAGGTTCGGGACTAGCGGGAGGCGAGACCCAGTACTTC. This gives the protein CASSLGSGLAGGETQYF.

This clonotype has only a few counts. The CDR3 loop reads CASSHRDSGRTPDTQYF. CDR3 in DNA: TGTGCCAGCAGTCACAGGGATAGCGGGAGGACGCCAGATACGCAGTATTTT. This chain uses TRBV6-6 with TRBJ2-3, with 10 bases that match TRBD2. CDR3 size: 17 residues. CDR1 is MNHNY, CDR2 SVGAGI, per germline (reference sequence). V lost 5 bases and J lost 4; bases outside the gene matches: 12.

This clonotype has at least ten counts. The chain carries TRBV16 and TRBJ2-1; the D gene is possibly TRBD1 (5 bases). The V end lost 3 bases, the J end lost 8 bases, and 17 bases lay between the germline ends. Germline assignment: CDR1 KGHSY and CDR2 FQNENV. The CDR3 covers 15 residues. CDR3 DNA: TGTGCCAGCAGCCAGGGCAGGGATCTTTTCGATGAGCAGTTCTTC. It encodes CASSQGRDLFDEQFF. The full variable domain, completed using reference TRBV16 and TRBJ2-1, is GEEVAQTPKHLVRGEGQKAKLYCAPIKGHSYVFWYQQVLKNEFKFLISFQNENVFDETGMPKERFSAKCLPNSPCSLEIQATKLEDSAVYFCASSQGRDLFDEQFFGPGTRLTVL.

This clonotype was seen more than once but under ten times. This CDR3 is CASSQVTTSGYEQYF. The CDR3 region has the DNA TGTGCCAGCAGCCAAGTTACGACTAGCGGCTACGAGCAGTACTTC. V and J are TRBV3-1 and TRBJ2-7; TRBD2 matches at 9 bases. The germline CDR1 and CDR2 sequences are LGHDT and YNNKEL (reference sequence). CDR3 length equals 15 residues. Losses at the gene ends were 1 base for V and 3 bases for J; bases not matched to a gene: 4.

This clonotype was found many times. The chain links TRBV7-9 to TRBJ1-1; D is uncertain. V was pared by 4 bases and J by 4 bases, with 10 bases between. The CDR3 contains 13 residues. Germline V lookup: CDR1 SEHNR, CDR2 FQNEAQ (reference sequence). CDR3 residues: CASSSRESTEAFF. The CDR3 coding sequence is TGTGCCAGCAGCTCTAGGGAAAGCACTGAAGCTTTCTTT.

The V and J genes are TRBV5-1 and TRBJ1-4; TRBD1 matches 7 bases. V lost 4 bases to trimming and J lost 7 bases; unmatched junction nucleotides: 7. The CDR3 is 14 amino acids. Germline-derived CDR1 and CDR2 are SGHRS and YFSETQ. CDR3 in DNA: TGCGCCAGCAGCACCCAGGGGGAGAGTGAAAAACTGTTTTTT. Its translation: CASSTQGESEKLFF. The full variable domain, its missing parts supplied by reference TRBV5-1 and TRBJ1-4, is KAGVTQTPRYLIKTRGQQVTLSCSPISGHRSVSWYQQTPGQGLQFLFEYFSETQRNKGNFPGRFSGRQFSNSRSEMNVSTLELGDSALYLCASSTQGESEKLFFGSGTQLSVL.